This TCR beta chain stems from a study of post-analysis software for immune sequencing data. Turning to the study itself: Progressive-relapsing, secondary progressive and relapsing-remitting multiple sclerosis were among the disease courses included.

Unique molecular identifiers tagged the TCR beta cDNA libraries. TCRdb used MiXCR to reprocess the PCR reads, holding one entry per CDR3 protein. Here the sample spans 400,000 to 500,000 distinct CDR3 sequences, 39% being singletons. This TCR was sampled from a girl aged 2 to 10 with multiple sclerosis. Specimen: blood.

The CDR3 reads CASSRTGQATLEQFF. In nucleotides, the CDR3 is TGCGCCAGCAGCCGAACGGGACAGGCGACGCTTGAGCAGTTCTTC. The chain recombines TRBV5-1 with TRBJ2-1, with 8 bases identical to TRBD1. The CDR3 consists of 15 residues. Germline CDR1 reads SGHRS; CDR2 reads YFSETQ. V lost 4 bases to trimming and J lost 9 bases; unmatched junction nucleotides: 12.